The source of this T cell receptor (beta chain) is a study of CD8+CD57+ T cells in acquired aplastic anemia. Profiling that covered TCR beta VDJ and CDR3 relied on genomic DNA as its template. TCRdb passed the reads through MiXCR, listing each CDR3 protein once. There are about 470,000 distinct CDR3 sequences in the sample; around a third occur only once, and less than 0.85% lies in the top ten. This clonotype was seen at least ten times. In patients chosen for sequencing, flow cytometry had shown CD8+CD57+ cell expansion. CDR1 DFQATT and CDR2 SNEGSKA come from the germline V gene (reference sequence). CDR3 length equals 14 residues. The V gene end was trimmed by 4 bases and the J gene end by 6 bases; junction bases not matched to a gene: 7.

The chain has TRBV20-1 and TRBJ1-5, with TRBD1 identical over 9 bases. The material sequenced was sorted CD4+, CD8+, or CD8+CD57+ T cells (not recorded which) from PBMCs. The receptor was isolated from a human donor with aplastic anemia. CDR3 region: CSATGQGIGQPQHF. The CDR3 bases are TGCAGTGCTACAGGACAGGGGATCGGTCAGCCCCAGCATTTT.